Presented here are 30 T cell receptor beta chains from one specimen sequenced in a study of blood T cell repertoires in COVID-19. Assay: immunoSEQ multiplex PCR; the TCRdb copy retains only in-frame clones and omits some. The repertoire holds about 300,000 clones, 80% to 90% seen once, with roughly 2.2% in the top ten. The sequencing input was PBMCs or T cells enriched from blood (not recorded which). Receptors originate from a man in his thirties or forties who had recovered from COVID-19.

This clone was detected a few times. This sequence joins TRBV5-5 and TRBJ2-7; no clear D gene. The germline CDR1 and CDR2 sequences are SGHKS and YYEKEE (reference sequence). The CDR3 covers 14 residues. V gave up 2 bases and J gave up 2 bases, with 11 bases separating them. CDR3 residues: CASSFTEITYEQYF. In DNA, the CDR3 is TGTGCCAGCAGCTTTACAGAGATTACCTACGAGCAGTACTTC.

This sequence joins TRBV2 and TRBJ1-5; D not resolved. The CDR3 has 13 residues. V lost 3 bases and J 7 bases, leaving 10 bases between the germline ends. Per the germline V gene, CDR1 is SNHLY and CDR2 is FYNNEI. The CDR3: CASSDDIKQPQHF. CDR3 nucleotide sequence: TGTGCCAGCAGTGATGACATAAAACAGCCCCAGCATTTT.

V gene TRBV5-5 combines with J gene TRBJ1-5; the match to TRBD1 covers 7 bases. The CDR3 runs 16 residues. J gave up 1 base and V 0 bases, and 4 bases lay outside the gene matches. Germline loops: CDR1 SGHKS, CDR2 YYEKEE (reference sequence). The CDR3 protein is CASSLEPGGSNQPQHF. CDR3 sequence (DNA): TGTGCCAGCAGCTTGGAGCCAGGGGGGAGCAATCAGCCCCAGCATTTT.

This CDR3 reads CASSLDGTGGEKLFF. CDR3 bases: TGCGCCAGCAGCTTGGATGGGACAGGGGGAGAAAAACTGTTTTTT. The V and J genes are TRBV5-1 and TRBJ1-4; TRBD1 aligns across 11 bases. Germline CDR1 is SGHRS and CDR2 is YFSETQ. The CDR3 length is 15 residues. V was pared by 0 bases and J by 8 bases, with 3 bases of the junction left unmatched.

The chain employs TRBV5-5 and TRBJ2-7; 7 nucleotides match TRBD1. V gave up 4 bases and J gave up 0 bases; unmatched junction bases: 1. The germline V gene has CDR1 SGHKS and CDR2 YYEKEE (reference sequence). The CDR3 loop spans 13 amino acids. The CDR3 protein is CASSRTGSYEQYF. The CDR3 DNA is TGTGCCAGCAGCCGGACAGGCTCCTACGAGCAGTACTTC.

This rearrangement joins TRBV5-1 to TRBJ2-5; 13 bases line up with TRBD2. The CDR3 runs 17 residues. Trimming removed 4 bases from V and 2 bases from J; junction bases left unmatched: 8. Germline V gene data show CDR1 as SGHRS and CDR2 as YFSETQ. CDR3 protein: CASSRTSGGRFQETQYF. The CDR3 DNA sequence: TGCGCCAGCAGCCGGACTAGCGGGGGCCGGTTTCAAGAGACCCAGTACTTC.

The CDR3 sequence: CASSSGVLNTGELFF. In nucleotides, the CDR3 is TGTGCCAGTAGTTCAGGGGTTCTGAACACCGGGGAGCTGTTTTTT. The rearrangement joins TRBV19 to TRBJ2-2; weak D call: TRBD1 (6 bases). The CDR3 totals 15 residues. Between the trimmed V and J ends, which lost 5 bases and 1 base, there was a span of 11 bases. Germline V gives CDR1 LNHDA, CDR2 SQIVND (reference sequence).

This rearrangement joins TRBV30 to TRBJ1-6; D gene unclear. The CDR3 totals 13 residues. The V end was cut by 6 bases, the J end by 5 bases, with 11 bases between. In germline, CDR1 is GTSNPN, CDR2 SVGIG (reference sequence). DNA of the CDR3: TGTGCCTGCCGACTGAGGGATAATTCACCCCTCCACTTT. This codes for CACRLRDNSPLHF. Combining the CDR3 with reference TRBV30 and TRBJ1-6 gives the whole variable domain SQTIHQWPATLVQPVGSPLSLECTVEGTSNPNLYWYRQAAGRGLQLLFYSVGIGQISSEVPQNLSASRPQDRQFILSSKKLLLSDSGFYLCACRLRDNSPLHFGNGTRLTVT.

The chain employs TRBV7-6 and TRBJ2-7; 8 nucleotides match TRBD2. The CDR3 consists of 16 residues. Unmatched junction bases numbered 14, after V lost 5 bases and J lost 5 bases. The germline V gene encodes CDR1 SGHVS and CDR2 FNYEAQ. The CDR3 DNA reads as TGTGCCAGCAGCCCGGGGGGGTTCGGGGGGCCCCACGAGCAGTACTTC. It encodes CASSPGGFGGPHEQYF.

This clone was detected only once. The chain recombines TRBV10-3 with TRBJ1-1; TRBD1 is a possible D gene (6 bases). CDR3 size: 12 residues. Germline CDR1 reads ENHRY; CDR2 reads SYGVKD. V gave up 10 bases and J gave up 1 base, with 10 bases separating them. CDR3 sequence (DNA): TGTGCCACACTGGACAGGAACACTGAAGCTTTCTTT. Translation gives CATLDRNTEAFF.

The chain is built from TRBV27 and TRBJ1-1; 7 bases align to TRBD1. The CDR3 has 14 amino acids. Unmatched junction bases numbered 5, after V lost 6 bases and J lost 1 base. Germline V gives CDR1 MNHEY, CDR2 SMNVEV (reference sequence). The CDR3 protein is CASRETGSNTEAFF. The CDR3 DNA follows: TGTGCCAGCAGAGAGACAGGGTCGAACACTGAAGCTTTCTTT.

The rearrangement links TRBV7-8 to TRBJ2-7, with a possible D match to TRBD2 (6 bases). Trimming removed 4 bases at V and 1 base at J, with 17 bases between. The germline V gene has CDR1 SGHVS and CDR2 FQNEAQ. The CDR3 length is 16 residues. Here the CDR3 DNA reads TGTGCCAGCAGCTCGGGAGTCGGGGTTCGGTCCTACGAGCAGTACTTC. It encodes CASSSGVGVRSYEQYF.

CDR3 sequence reads: CASSQGAGEGYNEQFF. As DNA, the CDR3 is TGTGCCAGCAGCCAGGGGGCGGGAGAGGGTTACAATGAGCAGTTCTTC. V usage is TRBV11-2 and J usage is TRBJ2-1; maybe TRBD1 (8 bases). The CDR3 runs to 16 residues. Germline CDR1 is SGHAT and CDR2 is FQNNGV. Trimming cost V 5 bases and J 4 bases, with 18 bases left between them. Complete variable domain (other parts from reference TRBV11-2 and TRBJ2-1): EAGVAQSPRYKIIEKRQSVAFWCNPISGHATLYWYQQILGQGPKLLIQFQNNGVVDDSQLPKDRFSAERLKGVDSTLKIQPAKLEDSAVYLCASSQGAGEGYNEQFFGPGTRLTVL.

The chain couples TRBV4-3 to TRBJ2-7; TRBD2 might be the D (7 bases). CDR3 length: 16 residues. Germline V gene lookup returns CDR1 LGHNA and CDR2 YSLEER. V was cut by 2 bases and J by 2 bases, with 16 bases left in between. As DNA, the CDR3 is TGCGCCAGCAGCCAATCCGGACAGCGGGACCCCTACGAGCAGTACTTC. Amino acid sequence: CASSQSGQRDPYEQYF.

This chain joins TRBV27 and TRBJ2-3; 13 nucleotides line up with TRBD2. The CDR3 loop spans 19 amino acids. Germline V gives CDR1 MNHEY, CDR2 SMNVEV (reference sequence). Trimming removed 6 bases from V and 2 bases from J; junction bases left unmatched: 14. The CDR3 coding sequence is TGTGCCAGCAGAACCCACGGACTAGCGGGGGCCCAAGCCACAGATACGCAGTATTTT. It is translated as CASRTHGLAGAQATDTQYF.

The J gene is TRBJ1-6, the V gene TRBV30; 8 bases map to TRBD1. V lost 4 bases and J lost 10; bases outside the gene matches: 9. This CDR3 region has 14 residues. Germline CDR1 GTSNPN, CDR2 SVGIG (reference sequence). CDR3 sequence reads: CAWIVGQGKSPLHF. CDR3 in DNA: TGTGCCTGGATAGTTGGACAGGGAAAGTCACCCCTCCACTTT.

The V call is TRBV30, the J call TRBJ1-1; D perhaps matches TRBD1 (6 bases). The germline V and J ends were trimmed by 3 bases and 6 bases, with 17 bases remaining between them. Per germline, CDR1 GTSNPN and CDR2 SVGIG (reference sequence). The CDR3 covers 14 residues. CDR3 coding DNA: TGTGCCTGGAGGGACAGTTGGGGTTTCGCTGAAGCTTTCTTT. It specifies CAWRDSWGFAEAFF.

This chain connects TRBV4-1 to TRBJ2-5; 10 nucleotides match TRBD2. Unmatched junction bases numbered 11, after V lost 0 bases and J lost 7 bases. Germline values: CDR1 MGHRA, CDR2 YSYEKL. The CDR3 covers 17 residues. CDR3 DNA sequence: TGCGCCAGCAGCCAAGACCCTAGCGGGGGTACGCCATGGACCCAGTACTTC. It specifies CASSQDPSGGTPWTQYF.

This clone was recorded at least ten times. Within the sample, other DNA sequences also encode this same CDR3. This chain uses TRBV7-2 with TRBJ1-5, with D uncertain. The CDR3 runs to 13 residues. Germline V gene lookup returns CDR1 SGHTA and CDR2 FQGNSA. The V end lost 5 bases, the J end lost 2 bases, and 7 bases lay between the germline ends. The CDR3 coding sequence is TGTGCCAGCAGCCTTCGAGGCAATCAGCCCCAGCATTTT. It translates to CASSLRGNQPQHF.

J is TRBJ1-1 and V is TRBV18; TRBD1 matches 12 bases. The CDR3 loop spans 15 amino acids. V gave up 5 bases and J gave up 3 bases; unmatched junction bases: 4. CDR1 and CDR2 from the germline V gene are KGHSH and LQKENI. The chain's CDR3 is CASSVGQGAYTEAFF. The DNA for the CDR3 is TGTGCCAGCTCAGTGGGACAGGGGGCGTACACTGAAGCTTTCTTT.

The rearrangement links TRBV10-3 to TRBJ1-1; 11 bases align to TRBD1. J lost 4 bases, V lost 6 bases, and 7 bases had no gene match. This CDR3 contains 15 residues. Germline V gene data show CDR1 as ENHRY and CDR2 as SYGVKD. The CDR3 sequence is CAIRASGTGGTEAFF. As DNA, the CDR3 is TGTGCCATCAGGGCTTCCGGGACAGGGGGCACTGAAGCTTTCTTT.

In this sample, this clone turned up once. The chain combines TRBV18 with TRBJ2-1; possibly TRBD1 for D (5 bases). The CDR3 loop spans 16 amino acids. Germline values: CDR1 KGHSH, CDR2 LQKENI. The V end was cut by 6 bases, the J end by 0 bases, with 15 bases between. CDR3 bases: TGTGCCAGCTCGCCTCAACCAGGGTTCTCCTACAATGAGCAGTTCTTC. Amino acid sequence: CASSPQPGFSYNEQFF. The whole variable domain, filled in from reference TRBV18 and TRBJ2-1, reads NAGVMQNPRHLVRRRGQEARLRCSPMKGHSHVYWYRQLPEEGLKFMVYLQKENIIDESGMPKERFSAEFPKEGPSILRIQQVVRGDSAAYFCASSPQPGFSYNEQFFGPGTRLTVL.

The rearrangement uses TRBV5-5 and TRBJ2-7, with 7 nucleotides matching TRBD1. Looked up from germline, CDR1 is SGHKS and CDR2 is YYEKEE (reference sequence). Trimming removed 5 bases from V and 4 bases from J; junction bases left unmatched: 9. The CDR3 loop spans 14 amino acids. DNA for the CDR3: TGTGCCAGCAGTGAGACGACAGGGAGTTACGAGCAGTACTTC. It is translated as CASSETTGSYEQYF.

The rearrangement uses TRBV9 and TRBJ1-2, with 7 bases matching TRBD1. Looked up from germline, CDR1 is SGDLS and CDR2 is YYNGEE. With 4 bases clipped from V and 6 bases from J, the junction kept 9 bases outside the gene matches. The CDR3 covers 14 residues. The CDR3 is CASSPSTGHNGYTF. Here the CDR3 DNA reads TGTGCCAGCAGCCCGTCGACAGGGCATAATGGCTACACCTTC.

Points on this clone: The junction shows a germline mismatch at one end, possibly a read error. DNA of the CDR3: TGTGCCAGCAGTCGGACAGCCCTCGTCGCGACCTTT. Its protein product is CASSRTALVATF. The rearrangement joins TRBV6-2 or TRBV6-3 to TRBJ1-6; maybe TRBD1 (6 bases). The CDR3 runs 12 residues. Germline V gene data show CDR1 as MNHEY and CDR2 as SVGEGT.

The chain is built from TRBV3-1 (or the pseudogene TRBV3-2) and TRBJ1-4, with TRBD1 matching over 10 bases. Germline V gene sequence: CDR1 LGHDT, CDR2 YNNKEL (reference sequence). The CDR3 loop spans 15 amino acids. The V segment lost 1 base and the J segment 12 bases; nucleotides outside the gene matches: 8. The DNA for the CDR3 is TGTGCCAGCAGCCAAGCCGGGACAGGGGCTTTCGAACTGTTTTTT. Protein product: CASSQAGTGAFELFF.

This clone was seen just once. This chain links TRBV20-1 with TRBJ1-2, with 10 bases matching TRBD1. CDR1 and CDR2 from the germline V gene are DFQATT and SNEGSKA (reference sequence). This CDR3 is 15 amino acids long. V was pared by 3 bases and J by 7 bases, with 11 bases of the junction left unmatched. CDR3 loop: CSASNSGTGVSGYTF. In DNA form, the CDR3 reads TGCAGTGCTAGTAATTCCGGGACAGGGGTATCTGGCTACACCTTC.

The gene calls are TRBV6-5 and TRBJ1-6; D unresolved. The CDR3 extends over 12 amino acids. V was clipped by 6 bases and J by 10 bases, with 10 bases between them. Germline CDR1 MNHEY, CDR2 SVGAGI. The CDR3 region is CASSSVLSPLHF. The CDR3, as DNA: TGTGCCAGCAGCTCGGTCTTATCACCCCTCCACTTT.

The rearrangement uses TRBV12-3 or TRBV12-4 and TRBJ1-2, with D perhaps matching TRBD1 (5 bases). This CDR3 region has 13 residues. Trimming shortened V by 2 bases and J by 6 bases, and 10 bases separated the two germline ends. DNA for the CDR3: TGTGCCAGCAGTTTAAAGGGGAATCATGGCTACACCTTC. Its translation is CASSLKGNHGYTF.

This clone was observed a few times. The rearrangement joins TRBV2 to TRBJ1-2; 9 bases map to TRBD1. CDR1 is SNHLY, CDR2 FYNNEI, per germline. The junction had 4 bases not matched to a gene; V was cut back by 6 bases and J by 2 bases. The CDR3 is 14 residues long. For the CDR3, the DNA is TGTGCCAGCAGGTGGGACAGGGTAAACTATGGCTACACCTTC. It yields the protein CASRWDRVNYGYTF.